This TCR beta chain was sequenced for a study of blood T cell repertoires in COVID-19. Everyone who took part was roughly 18 to 95 years old, and they came from about 25 US areas. Before being deemed recovered, Cohort 3 donors had two negative PCRs, clearance, or symptom resolution. The table came from immunoSEQ multiplex PCR; TCRdb's copy has only in-frame clones and leaves some out. This table has 200,000 to 300,000 clones, roughly nine tenths appearing once. This receptor was identified in a woman between 18 and 29 years old who had recovered from COVID-19. The material sequenced was PBMCs or T cells enriched from blood (not recorded which).

In DNA, the CDR3 is TGTGCCAGTAGTTGGGACAGGGAGAATGAGCAGTTCTTC. Protein product: CASSWDRENEQFF. The rearrangement uses TRBV19 and TRBJ2-1, with 9 bases identical to TRBD1. V lost 5 bases to trimming and J lost 7 bases; unmatched junction nucleotides: 3. The length of the CDR3 is 13 residues. Germline V gives CDR1 LNHDA, CDR2 SQIVND (reference sequence).